This T cell receptor (beta chain) was profiled in a study of cytomegalovirus exposure and HLA in healthy donors. Background on the study: Findings of an earlier analysis included around 100 million unique TCR beta sequences from 170 million or so T cells. Study results and caveats: Prior analysis indicated that the majority of TCR beta V segments exhibited productivity approximately 87% or approximately 30% of the time.

Remarks on this clone: Its antigen is unidentified.

A multiplex PCR was run with 60 Vbeta primers and 13 Jbeta primers. Libraries were prepared by immunoSEQ multiplex PCR; TCRdb keeps only in-frame clonotypes and omits some of them. There are 150,000 to 200,000 clones in the sample; less than 80% occur only once, and about 1.6% lies in the top ten. This receptor was taken from a man aged 18 to 35 in good health and CMV-seronegative. Sequencing was performed on PBMCs.

CDR3 sequence: CASSPGGGAETQYF. The CDR3 bases are TGTGCCAGCAGCCCTGGAGGGGGGGCGGAGACCCAGTACTTC. This chain links TRBV4-2 with TRBJ2-5, with D perhaps TRBD2 (7 bases). CDR1 and CDR2 (germline): LGHNA, YNFKEQ. The CDR3 is made up of 14 amino acids. The V end lost 4 bases, the J end lost 5 bases, and 14 bases lay between the germline ends.